The TCR beta chain under discussion was sequenced for a study of human T cells and chemical hapten exposure. Across the whole study: Patients, predominantly female, presented with alopecia areata, totalis or universalis.

Germline CDR1 is LNHDA and CDR2 is SQIVND (reference sequence). CDR3 size: 16 residues. Trimming stripped 3 bases from V and 0 bases from J, with 12 bases between. TCRdb passed the RACE reads through MiXCR, listing each CDR3 protein once. The sample includes under 75,000 distinct CDR3 sequences, about 8% of them seen just once. This clonotype was picked up a small number of times. Time point: patch test 2, 6 weeks after DPC sensitization. Treatment described: therapeutic diphenylcyclopropenone sensitization with weekly scalp DPC. The clonotype comes from a woman aged 45-60 years with alopecia areata. Some clones in this sample may be carry-over from other donors' samples. V usage is TRBV19 and J usage is TRBJ2-4; the D gene could be TRBD1 or TRBD2 (5 bases each). The source material was whole blood, sampled in connection with sensitization to the hapten diphenylcyclopropenone (DPC). The CDR3 loop is CASSMGVLLAKNIQYF. CDR3 nucleotides: TGTGCCAGTAGTATGGGGGTCTTACTAGCCAAAAACATTCAGTACTTC.